A selection of T cell receptor beta chains follows, all from one sample in a study of cytomegalovirus exposure and HLA in healthy donors. Measured with immunoSEQ multiplex PCR; TCRdb has only the in-frame clones, and not every one. The table records 150,000 to 200,000 clones, 86% of them present only once. The sample was PBMCs. These receptors were collected from a man younger than 35 in good health and CMV-seropositive. Both conserved end residues are part of each CDR3. A D gene is named only where the DNA matches it firmly. Rows may omit the clone size; those that give it use once, few, many or a size class.

size	D	V	J	CDR3	DNA
NA	NA	TRBV5-6	TRBJ2-5	CASRKTGDQETQYF	TGTGCCAGCAGAAAAACAGGTGATCAAGAGACCCAGTACTTC
once	NA	TRBV6-6	TRBJ1-3	CASSAPSRSSGNTIYF	TGTGCCAGCAGTGCACCTTCACGGAGCTCTGGAAACACCATATATTTT
NA	NA	TRBV7-2	TRBJ1-3	CASSTSTENTIYF	TGTGCCAGCAGCACCTCGACAGAAAACACCATATATTTT
NA	NA	TRBV28	TRBJ1-2	CASSARGGGYTF	TGTGCCAGCTCCGCACGGGGGGGTGGCTACACCTTC
NA	TRBD1	TRBV7-3	TRBJ2-2	CASSSGQGGLTGELFF	TGTGCCAGCAGCTCCGGACAGGGGGGTCTCACCGGGGAGCTGTTTTTT
NA	NA	TRBV25-1	TRBJ2-7	CASSDILTYEQYF	TGTGCCAGCAGTGATATCCTTACCTACGAGCAGTACTTC
NA	NA	TRBV13	TRBJ2-7	CASSGELGRHEQYF	TGTGCCAGCAGCGGGGAACTAGGGCGGCACGAGCAGTACTTC
once	TRBD1	TRBV7-7	TRBJ2-2	CASSYGTGYTGELFF	TGTGCTAGCAGCTATGGGACAGGGTACACCGGGGAGCTGTTTTTT
NA	NA	TRBV6-6	TRBJ2-2	CASSYSGGSGELFF	TGTGCCAGCAGTTACTCCGGAGGGAGCGGGGAGCTGTTTTTT
NA	NA	TRBV27	TRBJ1-2	CVSAMAGYYGYTF	TGTGTCTCAGCAATGGCAGGGTACTATGGCTACACCTTC
NA	NA	TRBV11-2	TRBJ1-4	CASSLTGHATNEKLFF	TGTGCCAGCAGCCTCACAGGACATGCAACTAATGAAAAACTGTTTTTT
NA	NA	TRBV7-3	TRBJ2-2	CASSRTTGELFF	TGTGCCAGCAGCAGGACAACCGGGGAGCTGTTTTTT
NA	NA	TRBV19	TRBJ1-5	CASSIELWEGRNQPQHF	TGTGCCAGTAGTATAGAGCTTTGGGAGGGTCGCAATCAGCCCCAGCATTTT
NA	TRBD1	TRBV7-9	TRBJ1-4	CASSDRVATNEKLFF	TGTGCCAGCTCCGACAGGGTTGCAACTAATGAAAAACTGTTTTTT
NA	NA	TRBV28	TRBJ2-1	CASSPPLGGIRNEQFF	TGTGCCAGCAGTCCACCTCTCGGGGGAATAAGGAATGAGCAGTTCTTC
NA	TRBD1	TRBV4-1	TRBJ1-1	CASKMGTGGYTEAFF	TGCGCCAGCAAAATGGGGACAGGGGGATACACTGAAGCTTTCTTT
NA	TRBD2	TRBV11-3	TRBJ2-1	CASSLDGNAGGWLYNEQFF	TGTGCCAGCAGCTTAGATGGGAATGCCGGGGGGTGGTTATACAATGAGCAGTTCTTC
NA	NA	TRBV4-3	TRBJ2-7	CASSQEGTGTYEQYF	TGCGCCAGCAGCCAGGAGGGGACGGGAACCTACGAGCAGTACTTC
NA	NA	TRBV28	TRBJ2-7	CASSWGTNYEQYF	TGTGCCAGCAGTTGGGGCACCAACTACGAGCAGTACTTC
NA	NA	TRBV12-2	TRBJ2-3	CASRLGGGTTWQYF	TGTGCAAGTCGCTTAGGCGGGGGGACTACGTGGCAGTATTTT
once	NA	TRBV10-3	TRBJ2-3	CAISAQGESTDTQYF	TGTGCCATCAGTGCGCAGGGTGAATCCACAGATACGCAGTATTTT
NA	NA	TRBV5-1	TRBJ2-5	CASSLDYFQETQYF	TGCGCCAGCAGCTTGGACTACTTCCAAGAGACCCAGTACTTC
NA	NA	TRBV11-2	TRBJ1-2	CASSLDGWGPFTF	TGTGCCAGCAGCTTAGATGGATGGGGGCCCTTTACCTTC
NA	NA	TRBV5-1	TRBJ2-2	CASSLAVNTGELFF	TGCGCCAGCAGCTTGGCCGTAAACACCGGGGAGCTGTTTTTT
NA	TRBD2	TRBV27	TRBJ2-1	CASSFGGAGNEQFF	TGTGCCAGCAGTTTCGGGGGGGCAGGAAATGAGCAGTTCTTC
NA	NA	TRBV27	TRBJ1-5	CASSSSPGGNQPQHF	TGTGCCAGCAGCAGCTCCCCCGGGGGGAATCAGCCTCAGCATTTT
NA	TRBD1	TRBV2	TRBJ2-1	CASSTSPTGTGGNEQFF	TGTGCCAGCAGCACTAGCCCTACCGGGACAGGGGGAAATGAGCAGTTCTTC
NA	NA	TRBV13	TRBJ2-3	CASSSSQVLDTQYF	TGTGCCAGCAGCTCCTCGCAGGTCTTGGATACGCAGTATTTT
NA	NA	TRBV11-2	TRBJ2-7	CASSGEKPYEQYF	TGTGCCAGCAGCGGGGAGAAACCCTACGAGCAGTACTTC
NA	TRBD1	TRBV27	TRBJ1-1	CASSPWTGGDTEAFF	TGTGCCAGCAGTCCGTGGACAGGGGGGGACACTGAAGCTTTCTTT
once	NA	TRBV7-6	TRBJ1-1	CASSLNGFRTEAFF	TGTGCCAGCAGCTTAAACGGGTTTCGCACTGAAGCTTTCTTT
NA	NA	TRBV11-2	TRBJ1-2	CASSLKGGDLYGYTF	TGTGCCAGCAGCTTAAAAGGCGGGGACCTGTATGGCTACACCTTC
NA	NA	TRBV2	TRBJ1-3	CASSPDSQNTIYF	TGTGCCAGCAGCCCCGACAGTCAAAACACCATATATTTT
few	TRBD1	TRBV28	TRBJ1-5	CASNSGQGTFQHF	TGTGCCAGCAACTCGGGACAGGGGACATTCCAGCATTTT
few	NA	TRBV7-2	TRBJ2-7	CASSPAGAGYEQYF	TGTGCCAGCAGCCCTGCTGGGGCCGGGTACGAGCAGTACTTC